This T cell receptor (beta chain) was recovered during a study of T cell repertoires in aging, cancer and after chemotherapy. About the research overall: The whole study produced a dataset of roughly 8.6 million TCR reads.

Multiplex touch-down PCR with TRB-A/B primers amplified rearranged V-D-J TRB sequences. MiXCR, run by TCRdb on the multiplex PCR reads, gives a single entry per CDR3 protein. The sample includes fewer than 15,000 distinct CDR3 sequences, around 23% of them seen just once. This clonotype occurred a few times. The CDR3 spans 14 residues. The V segment lost 6 bases and the J segment 5 bases; nucleotides outside the gene matches: 7. Germline V gene lookup returns CDR1 MNHEY and CDR2 SVGAGI. TCR beta rearrangements were amplified from peripheral blood genomic DNA. The sequenced sample consisted of blood. The sequence was obtained from a human donor in good health. The J gene is TRBJ1-5, the V gene TRBV6-5; the match to TRBD1 covers 7 bases. The CDR3 here is CASRRTQGDQPQHF. CDR3 sequence (DNA): TGTGCCAGCAGACGAACCCAGGGGGATCAGCCCCAGCATTTT.